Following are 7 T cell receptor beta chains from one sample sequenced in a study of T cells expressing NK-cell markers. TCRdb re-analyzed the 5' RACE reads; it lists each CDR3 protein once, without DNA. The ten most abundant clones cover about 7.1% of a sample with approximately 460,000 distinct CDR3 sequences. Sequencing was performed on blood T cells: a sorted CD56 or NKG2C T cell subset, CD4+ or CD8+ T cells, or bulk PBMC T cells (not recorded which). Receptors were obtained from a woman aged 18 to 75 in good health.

CDR3 protein: CASSLEGGGRTEAFF. This chain links TRBV7-9 with TRBJ1-1; the D call of TRBD1 rests on TCRdb alone, since no DNA is present to check it. The CDR3 contains 15 residues. Looked up from germline, CDR1 is SEHNR and CDR2 is FQNEAQ (reference sequence). The variable domain in full, with the rest retrieved from reference TRBV7-9 and TRBJ1-1, is DTGVSQNPRHKITKRGQNVTFRCDPISEHNRLYWYRQTLGQGPEFLTYFQNEAQLEKSRLLSDRFSAERPKGSFSTLEIQRTEQGDSAMYLCASSLEGGGRTEAFFGQGTRLTVV.

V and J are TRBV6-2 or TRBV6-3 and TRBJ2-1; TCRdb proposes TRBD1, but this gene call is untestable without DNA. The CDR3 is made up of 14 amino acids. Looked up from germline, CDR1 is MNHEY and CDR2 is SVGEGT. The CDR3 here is CASTNRQGGNEQFF.

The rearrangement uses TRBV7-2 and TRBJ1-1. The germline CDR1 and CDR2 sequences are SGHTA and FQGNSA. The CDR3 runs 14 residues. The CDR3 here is CASSLGRSNTEAFF. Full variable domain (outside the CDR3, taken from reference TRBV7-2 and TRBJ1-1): GAGVSQSPSNKVTEKGKDVELRCDPISGHTALYWYRQSLGQGLEFLIYFQGNSAPDKSGLPSDRFSAERTGGSVSTLTIQRTQQEDSAVYLCASSLGRSNTEAFFGQGTRLTVV.

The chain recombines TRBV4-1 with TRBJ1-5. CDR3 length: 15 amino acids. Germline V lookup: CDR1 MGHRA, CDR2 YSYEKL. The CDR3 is CASSQRVGRAQPQHF.

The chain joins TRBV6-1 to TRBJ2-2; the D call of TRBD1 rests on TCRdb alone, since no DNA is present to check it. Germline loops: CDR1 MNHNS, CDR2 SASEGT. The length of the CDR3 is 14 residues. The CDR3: CASKQGGDTGELFF.

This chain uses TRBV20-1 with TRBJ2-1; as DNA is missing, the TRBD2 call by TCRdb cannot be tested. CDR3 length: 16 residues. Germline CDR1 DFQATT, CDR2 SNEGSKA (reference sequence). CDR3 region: CSARDRGGSFYNEQFF.

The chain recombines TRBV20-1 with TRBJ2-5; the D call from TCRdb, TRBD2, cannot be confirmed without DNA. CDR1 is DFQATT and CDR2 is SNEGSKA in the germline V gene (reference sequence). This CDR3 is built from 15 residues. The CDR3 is CSASPTSGLQETQYF.